Shown below are 9 T cell receptor beta chains from a single sample sequenced in a study of CD8+ T cells in alopecia areata. Investigators isolated RNA and reverse transcribed it into cDNA to act as the sequencing template. The assay was immunoSEQ multiplex PCR, and TCRdb's table has in-frame clones only and misses some. The table has roughly 150,000 clones, around two thirds seen once. The sample consisted of CD8+ T cells sorted from blood. The source of these receptors is a human donor in good health.

The CDR3 region has the DNA TGTGCCAGCAGTCGACGATCAGGCAGCTACACCTTC. Translating it yields CASSRRSGSYTF. The chain recombines TRBV25-1 with TRBJ1-2; D is unclear. V was cut by 5 bases and J by 9 bases, with 13 bases left in between. This CDR3 has 12 residues. Germline V gives CDR1 MGHDK, CDR2 SYGVNS.

This clone was found a few times. The chain has TRBV28 and TRBJ1-5; no definite D call. The V gene's germline CDR1 is MDHEN and CDR2 SYDVKM. Trimming stripped 1 base from V and 1 base from J, with 11 bases between. There are 16 residues in the CDR3. CDR3 nucleotide sequence: TGTGCCAGCAGTTTATTGGAAGGACGGAGCAATCAGCCCCAGCATTTT. Translating it yields CASSLLEGRSNQPQHF.

This sequence joins TRBV7-9 and TRBJ2-6; 7 bases agree with TRBD2. V lost 1 base to trimming and J lost 0 bases; unmatched junction nucleotides: 9. CDR1 SEHNR and CDR2 FQNEAQ come from the germline V gene (reference sequence). This CDR3 comprises 19 residues. The DNA of the CDR3 is TGTGCCAGCAGCTTAGGGTCTTGGGAGGGCGACTCTGGGGCCAACGTCCTGACTTTC. This sequence encodes CASSLGSWEGDSGANVLTF.

This chain uses TRBV11-2 with TRBJ2-2; D might be TRBD2 (5 bases). Looked up from germline, CDR1 is SGHAT and CDR2 is FQNNGV. Trimming removed 6 bases at V and 0 bases at J, with 14 bases between. CDR3 length: 16 amino acids. The CDR3 DNA reads TGTGCCAGCAGTCCGACGGGGTTCGCGAACACCGGGGAGCTGTTTTTT. It yields the protein CASSPTGFANTGELFF. Together with reference TRBV11-2 and TRBJ2-2, the CDR3 gives the full variable domain: EAGVAQSPRYKIIEKRQSVAFWCNPISGHATLYWYQQILGQGPKLLIQFQNNGVVDDSQLPKDRFSAERLKGVDSTLKIQPAKLEDSAVYLCASSPTGFANTGELFFGEGSRLTVL.

CDR3 coding DNA: TGTGCCAGCAGCCGGGGGGACGACAGTTATGGCTACACCTTC. Translated, it gives CASSRGDDSYGYTF. The chain combines TRBV7-9 with TRBJ1-2; tentative D call: TRBD1 (5 bases). The length of the CDR3 is 14 residues. Germline assignment: CDR1 SEHNR and CDR2 FQNEAQ (reference sequence). The ends were cut back, 5 bases at V and 5 bases at J, with 15 bases in the middle. The whole variable domain, remainder taken from reference TRBV7-9 and TRBJ1-2, is DTGVSQNPRHKITKRGQNVTFRCDPISEHNRLYWYRQTLGQGPEFLTYFQNEAQLEKSRLLSDRFSAERPKGSFSTLEIQRTEQGDSAMYLCASSRGDDSYGYTFGSGTRLTVV.

The rearrangement uses TRBV7-2 and TRBJ1-2, with TRBD1 as a possible D gene (6 bases). Germline-derived CDR1 and CDR2 are SGHTA and FQGNSA. The CDR3 runs 16 residues. V shed 2 bases and J shed 6 bases, with 19 bases lying between them. This CDR3 reads CASSLRGNRAEDGYTF. The CDR3, as DNA: TGTGCCAGCAGCTTAAGAGGAAACAGGGCCGAGGATGGCTACACCTTC.

V is TRBV7-2 and J is TRBJ1-5; the D is unclear. V shed 1 base and J shed 7 bases, with 8 bases lying between them. CDR1 is SGHTA and CDR2 is FQGNSA in the germline V gene. This CDR3 has 13 residues. CDR3 sequence reads: CASSLDTAQPQHF. For the CDR3, the DNA is TGTGCCAGCAGCTTAGATACGGCCCAGCCCCAGCATTTT.

The chain has TRBV20-1 and TRBJ2-4; D might be TRBD2 (5 bases). This CDR3 has 11 residues. V was trimmed by 2 bases and J by 9 bases, leaving 8 bases between them. Looked up from germline, CDR1 is DFQATT and CDR2 is SNEGSKA (reference sequence). The CDR3 here is CSARIGGIQYF. The CDR3 DNA is TGCAGTGCTAGAATAGGAGGCATTCAGTACTTC.

The V gene is TRBV7-9, the J gene TRBJ2-7; D may match TRBD1 or TRBD2 (5 bases each). V lost 5 bases to trimming and J lost 7 bases, with 12 bases between them. Per the germline V gene, CDR1 is SEHNR and CDR2 is FQNEAQ (reference sequence). The CDR3 is made up of 12 amino acids. The CDR3 nucleotides read TGTGCCAGCAGCCTAGGGACGGGGGAGCAGTACTTC. Residues: CASSLGTGEQYF.